This T cell receptor beta chain was sequenced for a study of CD8+ T cells in alopecia areata. In the study overall: Scoring of severity for treated patients was based on percentage of affected scalp area.

Germline CDR1 and CDR2: SQVTM and ANQGSEA. This CDR3 comprises 14 residues. J lost 6 bases, V lost 6 bases, and 8 bases had no gene match. The study, taken as a whole, reports: Patients showed less clear TCR sequence sharing than mice, possibly partly because of HLA diversity. Tofacitinib delivered significant drops in scalp clonality and in expanded CD8+ clones among the top 100.

Noted treatment: oral pan-JAK inhibitor, 5-10 mg twice daily. Alopecia areata patients gave lesional scalp punch biopsies and peripheral blood samples. Remarks on this clone: The antigen is not known.

In each case, RNA was isolated and then reverse transcribed into cDNA as the sequencing template. Clones were sequenced by immunoSEQ multiplex PCR, and TCRdb holds only the in-frame ones, with some missing. The repertoire holds more than 200,000 clones, with about 40% as singletons. This sequence joins TRBV29-1 and TRBJ2-3; 11 positions match TRBD1. The source was CD4+ T cells sorted from blood, collected around week 36, from a patient treated with tofacitinib. This TCR came from a human donor with alopecia areata. In DNA form, the CDR3 reads TGCAGCGTGAGGACAGGGGGCGAGTGGGATACGCAGTATTTT. This encodes CSVRTGGEWDTQYF.